Listed below are T cell receptor beta chains from one sample, sequenced in a study of T-cell memory formation after mild COVID-19. MiXCR, applied by TCRdb to the 5' RACE reads, yields one record per CDR3 protein. Of over 450,000 distinct CDR3 sequences detected, about a fifth appear once; the ten largest clones hold approximately 12%. The specimen was PBMCs or a T cell subset sorted from them (not recorded which). Receptor source: an adult woman who had mild COVID-19 (a few samples of this study predate the infection). Cell type and time point are not known. Both conserved end residues are part of each CDR3. A D gene is named only where the DNA matches it firmly. Size values are once, few and many counts, or a class for expanded clones, and some rows have none.

V gene: TRBV6-2/TRBV6-3; J gene: TRBJ2-7; D gene: .; clone size: few; CDR3 DNA: TGTGCCAGCAGTGAACTAGAAGCAGCCTACGAGCAGTACTTC; CDR3 protein: CASSELEAAYEQYF
V gene: TRBV6-5; J gene: TRBJ2-6; D gene: .; clone size: .; CDR3 DNA: TGTGCCAGCAGTCCAAGTTTCTCTGGGGCCAACGTCCTGACTTTC; CDR3 protein: CASSPSFSGANVLTF
V gene: TRBV6-1; J gene: TRBJ2-7; D gene: .; clone size: .; CDR3 DNA: TGTGCCAGCAGTGATGGACCGACCGTACAAGAGCAGTACTTC; CDR3 protein: CASSDGPTVQEQYF
V gene: TRBV5-1; J gene: TRBJ2-7; D gene: TRBD2; clone size: .; CDR3 DNA: TGCGCCAGCAGCTCCCGGGGGGGATCCTACGAGCAGTGCTTC; CDR3 protein: CASSSRGGSYEQCF
V gene: TRBV13; J gene: TRBJ1-5; D gene: TRBD1; clone size: .; CDR3 DNA: TGTGCCAGCAGCTTAGGAGGGGGCGACCAGACCTCGGGACATCGCAATCAGCCCCAGCATTTT; CDR3 protein: CASSLGGGDQTSGHRNQPQHF
V gene: TRBV20-1; J gene: TRBJ2-2; D gene: TRBD2; clone size: many; CDR3 DNA: TGCAGTGCTAGCATAGCGGGAGCCGGGGAGCTGTTTTTT; CDR3 protein: CSASIAGAGELFF
V gene: TRBV6-1; J gene: TRBJ2-7; D gene: .; clone size: .; CDR3 DNA: TGTGCCAGCAGTGATATAAGTACAGCGACCTACGAGCAGTACTTC; CDR3 protein: CASSDISTATYEQYF
V gene: TRBV24-1; J gene: TRBJ2-1; D gene: .; clone size: .; CDR3 DNA: TGTGCCACCAGTGAGCCCAGACAGTCGCGGAATGAGCAGTTCTTC; CDR3 protein: CATSEPRQSRNEQFF
V gene: TRBV29-1; J gene: TRBJ2-5; D gene: .; clone size: few; CDR3 DNA: TGCAGCGTTGAAGATCGTGATAGGGGTGAGACCCAGTACTTC; CDR3 protein: CSVEDRDRGETQYF
V gene: TRBV3-1; J gene: TRBJ1-1; D gene: TRBD1; clone size: few; CDR3 DNA: TGTGCCAGCAGCCCAGGGGGCGCCGGGTCCACTGAAGCTTTCTTT; CDR3 protein: CASSPGGAGSTEAFF
V gene: TRBV4-1; J gene: TRBJ2-5; D gene: .; clone size: .; CDR3 DNA: TGCGCCAGCAGCCACGGACTTACGTTGGAGACCCAGTACTTC; CDR3 protein: CASSHGLTLETQYF
V gene: TRBV24-1; J gene: TRBJ1-5; D gene: TRBD1; clone size: .; CDR3 DNA: TGTGCCACCAGTGACCATACAGGGGACGACAATCAGCCCCAGCATTTT; CDR3 protein: CATSDHTGDDNQPQHF
V gene: TRBV7-9; J gene: TRBJ1-2; D gene: .; clone size: .; CDR3 DNA: TGTGCCAGCAGCCCCGGGTCCGTCGGCTACACCTTC; CDR3 protein: CASSPGSVGYTF
V gene: TRBV10-3; J gene: TRBJ2-6; D gene: TRBD1; clone size: .; CDR3 DNA: TGTGCCATCAGTGAATCCGGGACAGGCCTCTCTGGGGCCAACGTCCTGACTTTC; CDR3 protein: CAISESGTGLSGANVLTF
V gene: TRBV4-1; J gene: TRBJ2-3; D gene: TRBD1; clone size: .; CDR3 DNA: TGCGCCAGCAGCCAAGGGGACAGGGGGAACACAGATACGCAGTATTTT; CDR3 protein: CASSQGDRGNTDTQYF
V gene: TRBV24-1; J gene: TRBJ2-5; D gene: .; clone size: .; CDR3 DNA: TGTGCCACCAGTGATATGGGACCTTTTGGGGCCCAGTACTTC; CDR3 protein: CATSDMGPFGAQYF
V gene: TRBV6-4; J gene: TRBJ2-1; D gene: .; clone size: .; CDR3 DNA: TGTGCCAGCAGTGCGGGGGGCGCTTACAATGAGCAGTTCTTC; CDR3 protein: CASSAGGAYNEQFF
V gene: TRBV10-3; J gene: TRBJ1-5; D gene: TRBD1; clone size: once; CDR3 DNA: TGTGCCACCCAGGGGGGGATCAATCAGCCCCAGCATTTT; CDR3 protein: CATQGGINQPQHF
V gene: TRBV12-3/TRBV12-4; J gene: TRBJ2-1; D gene: TRBD2; clone size: .; CDR3 DNA: TGTGCCAGCAGTCATGGGACTAGCGGGTTCGCAGACAATGAGCAGTTCTTC; CDR3 protein: CASSHGTSGFADNEQFF